The next 21 T cell receptor beta chains were all read from a single sample in a study of Ad26.COV2.S vaccination and SARS-CoV-2 variants. Treatment defined: over 15 received Ad26.COV2.S at low or high dose, single or two shots; 5 received placebo; per-sample allocation not given. Day 63 following the first vaccine or placebo injection was when the samples were taken. This table comes from immunoSEQ multiplex PCR, and its TCRdb copy is limited to in-frame clones, with some not included. The data hold more than 300,000 clones, with about 86% observed a single time. Sample: peripheral blood, taken in a trial of Ad26.COV2.S vaccine versus placebo. The receptors originated from a person aged 18-65 years who received the Ad26.COV2.S COVID-19 vaccine or a placebo.

This chain uses TRBV7-2 with TRBJ2-3; 10 bases map to TRBD2. The CDR3 is 15 residues long. Germline CDR1 SGHTA, CDR2 FQGNSA. Unmatched junction bases numbered 9, after V lost 5 bases and J lost 7 bases. The DNA of the CDR3 is TGTGCCAGCAGCCCGCCGTCTAGCGGGGGTTATACGCAGTATTTT. Translation gives CASSPPSSGGYTQYF.

This clone was detected only a few times. The chain uses TRBV4-2 and TRBJ1-1, with no clear D. Trimming cost V 0 bases and J 5 bases, with 7 bases left between them. The CDR3 has 13 residues. Per germline, CDR1 LGHNA and CDR2 YNFKEQ. The CDR3 spells CASSQDLRTEAFF. The CDR3 DNA reads TGTGCCAGCAGCCAAGATCTTCGAACTGAAGCTTTCTTT.

The chain combines TRBV5-5 with TRBJ2-7; TRBD2 is a possible D gene (5 bases). The germline V gene encodes CDR1 SGHKS and CDR2 YYEKEE (reference sequence). V lost 4 bases, J lost 5 bases, and 13 bases lay in between. The CDR3 length is 13 residues. The CDR3 here is CASSPGSYNEQYF. CDR3 in DNA: TGTGCCAGCAGCCCGGGATCTTATAACGAGCAGTACTTC.

The table lists this clone with a count of one. This rearrangement joins TRBV5-1 to TRBJ2-2; tentatively, D is TRBD1 (5 bases). CDR3 length: 16 residues. Germline V lookup: CDR1 SGHRS, CDR2 YFSETQ. Trimming pared 0 bases from V and 0 bases from J, leaving 9 bases between. The DNA of the CDR3 is TGCGCCAGCAGCTTGGGGATAGGGGCGAACACCGGGGAGCTGTTTTTT. Protein: CASSLGIGANTGELFF.

The V gene is TRBV5-6, the J gene TRBJ1-6; D gene ambiguous. Germline CDR1 SGHDT, CDR2 YYEEEE. The CDR3 totals 17 residues. V lost 2 bases and J 3 bases, leaving 15 bases between the germline ends. CDR3: CASSLSSLDRYNSPLHF. The CDR3, as DNA: TGTGCCAGCAGCTTATCGAGCCTTGATCGCTATAATTCACCCCTCCACTTT.

The genes are TRBV11-2 and TRBJ2-1; 7 positions agree with TRBD2. V shed 4 bases and J 6 bases; nucleotides not matched to a gene: 3. The CDR3 has 13 amino acids. Looked up from germline, CDR1 is SGHAT and CDR2 is FQNNGV. Here the CDR3 DNA reads TGTGCCAGCAGCTCGGGAGGAGGCAATGAGCAGTTCTTC. It yields the protein CASSSGGGNEQFF.

The V gene is TRBV6-1, the J gene TRBJ2-6; no clear D gene. Germline V gene lookup returns CDR1 MNHNS and CDR2 SASEGT. The V end was cut by 2 bases, the J end by 0 bases, with 17 bases between. The CDR3 consists of 19 residues. The CDR3 DNA follows: TGTGCCAGCAGTGAATTTTACGGTTCCCTTAGCTCTGGGGCCAACGTCCTGACTTTC. The encoded protein is CASSEFYGSLSSGANVLTF.

The chain links TRBV5-1 to TRBJ1-4; 7 bases are shared with TRBD1. The germline CDR1 and CDR2 sequences are SGHRS and YFSETQ. The CDR3 runs 15 residues. V trimming: 4 bases; J trimming: 7 bases; junction bases outside the gene matches: 10. The CDR3 DNA follows: TGCGCCAGCAGCCTCCAAACAGGGGAGGGTGAAAAACTGTTTTTT. Translating it yields CASSLQTGEGEKLFF.

This chain links TRBV10-3 with TRBJ2-1, with D maybe TRBD2 (5 bases). The CDR3 runs 12 residues. Trimming pared 3 bases from V and 11 bases from J, leaving 11 bases between. Germline assignment: CDR1 ENHRY and CDR2 SYGVKD. CDR3 nucleotides: TGTGCCATCAGTGATAAGGACTCGCAGCAGTTCTTC. Translating it yields CAISDKDSQQFF.

This chain uses TRBV18 with TRBJ1-1; D remains ambiguous. V shed 3 bases and J shed 2 bases, with 10 bases lying between them. Germline CDR1 reads KGHSH; CDR2 reads LQKENI. This CDR3 region has 14 residues. The CDR3 reads CASSPQNSNTEAFF. CDR3 bases: TGTGCCAGCTCACCCCAGAACTCCAACACTGAAGCTTTCTTT.

The rearrangement links TRBV18 to TRBJ1-6; tentative D call: TRBD1 (6 bases). The V gene lost 6 bases and the J gene lost 3 bases, with 15 bases spanning the gap. Germline V gene data show CDR1 as KGHSH and CDR2 as LQKENI. The CDR3 runs to 16 residues. CDR3 coding DNA: TGTGCCAGCTCTTCCGGACAGCGGCTCTATAATTCACCCCTCCACTTT. Protein sequence: CASSSGQRLYNSPLHF.

The chain links TRBV11-3 to TRBJ2-2; possible D gene TRBD1, 5 bases. This CDR3 has 15 residues. Deletions cut 5 bases from V and 2 bases from J, with 12 bases between. Germline V gene lookup returns CDR1 SGHNT and CDR2 YENEEA. CDR3 amino acids: CASSVTTDNTGELFF. For the CDR3, the DNA is TGTGCCAGCAGCGTGACGACAGATAACACCGGGGAGCTGTTTTTT. The full variable domain, completed using reference TRBV11-3 and TRBJ2-2, is EAGVVQSPRYKIIEKKQPVAFWCNPISGHNTLYWYLQNLGQGPELLIRYENEEAVDDSQLPKDRFSAERLKGVDSTLKIQPAELGDSAVYLCASSVTTDNTGELFFGEGSRLTVL.

This chain links TRBV6-5 with TRBJ1-6; D not certain. V dropped 5 bases and J dropped 7 bases, with 9 bases sitting between them. Germline loops: CDR1 MNHEY, CDR2 SVGAGI. CDR3 size: 13 residues. The CDR3 DNA is TGTGCCAGCAGTAGACGGTCAAATTCACCCCTCCACTTT. This codes for CASSRRSNSPLHF.

The rearrangement links TRBV6-2 or TRBV6-3 to TRBJ2-5, with D possibly being TRBD2 (5 bases). Trimming cost V 3 bases and J 10 bases, with 15 bases left between them. The CDR3 is 13 amino acids. Per germline, CDR1 MNHEY and CDR2 SVGEGT. The CDR3, as DNA: TGTGCCAGCAGTTATTTGGCAGCGGATAACCAGTACTTC. Translating it yields CASSYLAADNQYF.

This clone was seen a single time. The V call is TRBV19, the J call TRBJ1-6, with D unresolved. V lost 5 bases to trimming and J lost 7 bases, with 6 bases between them. There are 12 residues in the CDR3. Germline V CDR1 and CDR2: LNHDA, SQIVND (reference sequence). In DNA, the CDR3 is TGTGCCAGTAGTCCATCGAATTCACCCCTCCACTTT. This encodes CASSPSNSPLHF. The whole variable domain, filled in from reference TRBV19 and TRBJ1-6, reads DGGITQSPKYLFRKEGQNVTLSCEQNLNHDAMYWYRQDPGQGLRLIYYSQIVNDFQKGDIAEGYSVSREKKESFPLTVTSAQKNPTAFYLCASSPSNSPLHFGNGTRLTVT.

This CDR3 reads CASIYGGEAFF. CDR3 nucleotide sequence: TGTGCCAGCATATACGGCGGTGAAGCTTTCTTT. V usage is TRBV27 and J usage is TRBJ1-1, with D uncertain. Trimming left V 7 bases short and J 7 bases short, with 10 bases between. Germline CDR1 and CDR2: MNHEY and SMNVEV (reference sequence). The CDR3 has 11 amino acids.

The gene calls are TRBV7-8 and TRBJ1-4; no clear D. This CDR3 is built from 18 residues. The germline CDR1 and CDR2 sequences are SGHVS and FQNEAQ. Deletions cut 0 bases from V and 0 bases from J, with 14 bases between. CDR3 bases: TGTGCCAGCAGCTTAGCAATCTGGATGAGCGCAACTAATGAAAAACTGTTTTTT. Translation gives CASSLAIWMSATNEKLFF.

The rearrangement joins TRBV5-4 to TRBJ1-2; maybe TRBD1 (6 bases). Per the germline V gene, CDR1 is SGHNT and CDR2 is YYREEE (reference sequence). The CDR3 is 13 amino acids. V lost 4 bases, J lost 8 bases, and 15 bases lay in between. Written as DNA, the CDR3 is TGTGCCAGCAGCGCACAGGGAGTAGGCGGCTACACCTTC. As protein: CASSAQGVGGYTF.

The V and J genes are TRBV4-2 and TRBJ1-1; possibly TRBD1 for D (6 bases). Germline CDR1 reads LGHNA; CDR2 reads YNFKEQ. V lost 0 bases to trimming and J lost 1 base, with 18 bases between them. This CDR3 is 18 amino acids long. This chain's CDR3 is CASSQDLLLRTANTEAFF. In DNA form, the CDR3 reads TGTGCCAGCAGCCAAGATTTGCTTCTCCGGACAGCGAACACTGAAGCTTTCTTT.

A few counts support this clone. The V and J genes are TRBV7-9 and TRBJ2-7; 9 positions agree with TRBD1. The CDR3 spans 18 residues. Germline lookup yields CDR1 SEHNR and CDR2 FQNEAQ (reference sequence). V was pared by 5 bases and J by 2 bases, with 16 bases of the junction left unmatched. CDR3 DNA: TGTGCCAGCAGCCGAACGGACAGGGGAAGGGTACCCACCTACGAGCAGTACTTC. Translating it yields CASSRTDRGRVPTYEQYF.

The chain couples TRBV18 to TRBJ2-3; D ambiguous. Germline CDR1 KGHSH, CDR2 LQKENI. V lost 3 bases, J lost 3 bases, and 1 base lay in between. This CDR3 has 11 amino acids. CDR3 nucleotide sequence: TGTGCCAGCTCACCGACAGATACGCAGTATTTT. Translation: CASSPTDTQYF.